This T cell receptor (beta chain) comes out of a study of blood T cell repertoires in COVID-19. Germline V lookup: CDR1 SGHRS, CDR2 YFSETQ. CDR3 length: 15 residues. The J segment lost 2 bases and the V segment lost 1 base, leaving 5 bases of the junction unmatched. This clone was counted once. TCRdb's copy holds only in-frame clones and misses some; the assay was immunoSEQ multiplex PCR. The sample has tens of thousands of clones; about four fifths are singletons. Material: peripheral blood. V is TRBV5-1 and J is TRBJ2-5, with 7 bases matching TRBD2. This receptor was taken from a woman aged 80 or over with acute or convalescent COVID-19. The DNA for the CDR3 is TGCGCCAGCAGCTTGCCAGCGGGAAATCAAGAGACCCAGTACTTC. Its protein is CASSLPAGNQETQYF.